The 7 T cell receptor beta chains given below trace back to one sample, sequenced in a study of shared clonotypes between healthy human individuals. Produced via immunoSEQ multiplex PCR; TCRdb's table is partial and in-frame only. This sample carries more than 2 million clones, roughly 93% of them seen once, and the ten largest clones take about 1.7%. Terminally differentiated effector memory CD45RA+ cells were excluded by CCR7 positive selection of CD45RO-negative cells. The specimen sequenced was naive CD8+ T cells from PBMCs. All receptors come from a man younger than 35 in good health. Some clones in this sample may be carry-over from other donors' samples.

Only a few counts were recorded for this clone. The same CDR3 is also encoded by other DNA sequences in this sample. The chain carries TRBV7-8 and TRBJ1-1; no clear D. The V and J ends lost 2 bases and 0 bases respectively, with 1 base between them. CDR3 length: 12 residues. Germline V gene lookup returns CDR1 SGHVS and CDR2 FQNEAQ. The CDR3 sequence: CASSLLNTEAFF. In DNA form, the CDR3 reads TGTGCCAGCAGCTTATTGAACACTGAAGCTTTCTTT.

This clone appeared once. The sample carries other DNA sequences with the same CDR3. The chain combines TRBV9 with TRBJ1-2, with 7 bases fitting TRBD1. CDR1 is SGDLS, CDR2 YYNGEE, per germline. This CDR3 comprises 15 residues. V lost 2 bases, J lost 0 bases, and 4 bases stayed unmatched. CDR3 in amino acids: CASSVGTAANYGYTF. CDR3 nucleotide sequence: TGTGCCAGCAGCGTCGGGACAGCAGCTAACTATGGCTACACCTTC.

The CDR3 reads CASSYQGGHAEAFF. The CDR3, as DNA: TGTGCCAGCAGCTATCAGGGAGGCCACGCTGAAGCTTTCTTT. J is TRBJ1-1 and V is TRBV7-2, with D tentatively TRBD1 (5 bases). In germline, CDR1 is SGHTA, CDR2 FQGNSA. CDR3 length: 14 residues. V gave up 4 bases and J gave up 6 bases, with 15 bases separating them.

V is TRBV7-9 and J is TRBJ2-6, with a tentative D call TRBD1 (5 bases). This CDR3 spans 14 amino acids. Per germline, CDR1 SEHNR and CDR2 FQNEAQ (reference sequence). Trimming took 7 bases from V and 0 from J, leaving 7 bases between them. CDR3 residues: CASTGNSGANVLTF. CDR3 DNA: TGTGCCAGCACAGGGAACTCTGGGGCCAACGTCCTGACTTTC. The full variable domain, completed using reference TRBV7-9 and TRBJ2-6, is DTGVSQNPRHKITKRGQNVTFRCDPISEHNRLYWYRQTLGQGPEFLTYFQNEAQLEKSRLLSDRFSAERPKGSFSTLEIQRTEQGDSAMYLCASTGNSGANVLTFGAGSRLTVL.

This sequence joins TRBV9 and TRBJ2-1; 12 bases fit TRBD2. The CDR3 has 16 residues. Germline CDR1 reads SGDLS; CDR2 reads YYNGEE. The V segment lost 4 bases and the J segment 7 bases; nucleotides outside the gene matches: 9. DNA of the CDR3: TGTGCCAGCAGCCCCCAGAAGACTAGCGGGGGAAATGAGCAGTTCTTC. This sequence encodes CASSPQKTSGGNEQFF.

This sequence joins TRBV27 and TRBJ2-1, with 11 bases aligning to TRBD1. V was clipped by 6 bases and J by 4 bases; unmatched bases: 5. Germline V CDR1 and CDR2: MNHEY, SMNVEV (reference sequence). This CDR3 has 15 residues. The CDR3 region is CASRTGTGGYNEQFF. CDR3 DNA: TGTGCCAGCAGGACCGGGACAGGGGGTTACAATGAGCAGTTCTTC.

The V gene is TRBV4-1, the J gene TRBJ2-7; TRBD1 agrees at 8 bases. The V gene end was trimmed by 4 bases and the J gene end by 2 bases; junction bases not matched to a gene: 7. The germline CDR1 and CDR2 sequences are MGHRA and YSYEKL. The CDR3 has 15 residues. CDR3 sequence: CASSPDRALTYEQYF. The CDR3 DNA follows: TGCGCCAGCAGCCCGGACAGGGCCCTAACCTACGAGCAGTACTTC.